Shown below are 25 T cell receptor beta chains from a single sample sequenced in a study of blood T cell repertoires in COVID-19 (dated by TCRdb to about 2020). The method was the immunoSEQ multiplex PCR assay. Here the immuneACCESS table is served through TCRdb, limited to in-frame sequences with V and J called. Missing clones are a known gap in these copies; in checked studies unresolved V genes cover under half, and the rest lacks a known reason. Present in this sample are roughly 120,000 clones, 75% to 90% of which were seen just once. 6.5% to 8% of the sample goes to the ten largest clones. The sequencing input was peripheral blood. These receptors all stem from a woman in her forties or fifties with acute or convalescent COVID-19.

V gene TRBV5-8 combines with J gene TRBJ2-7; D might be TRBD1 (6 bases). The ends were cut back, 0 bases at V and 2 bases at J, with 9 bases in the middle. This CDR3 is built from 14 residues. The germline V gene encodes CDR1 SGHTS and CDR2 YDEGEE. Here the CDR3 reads CASSLEQGPYEQYF. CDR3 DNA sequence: TGTGCCAGCAGCTTGGAACAGGGACCCTACGAGCAGTACTTC.

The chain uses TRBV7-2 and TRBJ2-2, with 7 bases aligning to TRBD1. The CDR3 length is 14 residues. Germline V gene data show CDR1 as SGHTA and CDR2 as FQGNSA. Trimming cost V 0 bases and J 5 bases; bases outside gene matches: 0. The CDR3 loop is CASSLATGTGELFF. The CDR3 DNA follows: TGTGCCAGCAGCTTAGCGACAGGGACCGGGGAGCTGTTTTTT.

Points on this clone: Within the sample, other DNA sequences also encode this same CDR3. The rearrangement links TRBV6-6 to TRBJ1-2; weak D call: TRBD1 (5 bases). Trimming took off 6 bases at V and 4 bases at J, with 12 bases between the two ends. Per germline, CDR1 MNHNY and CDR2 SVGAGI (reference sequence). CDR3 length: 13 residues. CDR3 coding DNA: TGTGCCAGCAGCCCCGGGGGGTCCTATGGCTACACCTTC. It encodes CASSPGGSYGYTF.

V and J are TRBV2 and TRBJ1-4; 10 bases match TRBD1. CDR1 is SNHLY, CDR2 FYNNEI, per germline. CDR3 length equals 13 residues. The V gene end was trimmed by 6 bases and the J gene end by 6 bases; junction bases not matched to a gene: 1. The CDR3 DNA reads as TGTGCCAGCAGGGGGACAGGGGATGAAAAACTGTTTTTT. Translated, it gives CASRGTGDEKLFF.

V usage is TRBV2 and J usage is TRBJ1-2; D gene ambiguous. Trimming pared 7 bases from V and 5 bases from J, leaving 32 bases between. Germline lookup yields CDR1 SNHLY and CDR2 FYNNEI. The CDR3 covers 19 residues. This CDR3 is CASMMSREAETARRYGYTF. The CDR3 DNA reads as TGTGCCAGCATGATGAGCCGGGAGGCAGAAACTGCGAGAAGATATGGCTACACCTTC.

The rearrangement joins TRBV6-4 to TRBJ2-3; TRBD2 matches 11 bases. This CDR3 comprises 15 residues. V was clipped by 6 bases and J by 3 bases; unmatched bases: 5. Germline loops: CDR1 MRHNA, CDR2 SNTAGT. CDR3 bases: TGTGCCAGCAGCGTAGCGGGGGGGGCTACAGATACGCAGTATTTT. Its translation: CASSVAGGATDTQYF.

CDR3 sequence: CASRQGRSYTF. CDR3 nucleotides: TGTGCCAGCCGGCAGGGTAGGAGTTACACCTTC. The V and J genes are TRBV6-6 and TRBJ1-2; D is possibly TRBD1 (5 bases). V gave up 8 bases and J gave up 11 bases, with 15 bases separating them. The CDR3 is 11 residues long. Germline V gives CDR1 MNHNY, CDR2 SVGAGI (reference sequence).

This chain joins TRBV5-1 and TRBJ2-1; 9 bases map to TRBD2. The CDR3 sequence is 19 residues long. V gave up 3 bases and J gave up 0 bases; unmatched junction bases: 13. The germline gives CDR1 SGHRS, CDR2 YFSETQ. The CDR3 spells CASSWRGSGGRSSYNEQFF. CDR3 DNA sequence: TGCGCCAGCAGCTGGAGGGGTAGCGGGGGCCGGAGCTCCTACAATGAGCAGTTCTTC.

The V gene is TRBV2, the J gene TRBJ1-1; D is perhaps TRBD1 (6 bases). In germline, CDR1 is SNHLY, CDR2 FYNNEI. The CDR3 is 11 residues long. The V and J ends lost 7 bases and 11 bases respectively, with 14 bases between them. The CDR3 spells CASKGGDGAFF. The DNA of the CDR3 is TGTGCCAGCAAAGGGGGGGACGGGGCTTTCTTT. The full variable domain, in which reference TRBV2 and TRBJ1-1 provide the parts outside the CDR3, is EPEVTQTPSHQVTQMGQEVILRCVPISNHLYFYWYRQILGQKVEFLVSFYNNEISEKSEIFDDQFSVERPDGSNFTLKIRSTKLEDSAMYFCASKGGDGAFFGQGTRLTVV.

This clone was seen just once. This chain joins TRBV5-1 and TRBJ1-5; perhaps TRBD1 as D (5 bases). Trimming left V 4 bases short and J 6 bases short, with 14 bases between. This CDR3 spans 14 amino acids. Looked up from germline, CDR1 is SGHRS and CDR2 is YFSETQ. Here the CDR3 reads CASSAGGAGQPQHF. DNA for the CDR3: TGCGCCAGCAGCGCCGGTGGGGCTGGTCAGCCCCAGCATTTT. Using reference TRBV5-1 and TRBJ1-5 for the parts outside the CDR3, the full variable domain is KAGVTQTPRYLIKTRGQQVTLSCSPISGHRSVSWYQQTPGQGLQFLFEYFSETQRNKGNFPGRFSGRQFSNSRSEMNVSTLELGDSALYLCASSAGGAGQPQHFGDGTRLSIL.

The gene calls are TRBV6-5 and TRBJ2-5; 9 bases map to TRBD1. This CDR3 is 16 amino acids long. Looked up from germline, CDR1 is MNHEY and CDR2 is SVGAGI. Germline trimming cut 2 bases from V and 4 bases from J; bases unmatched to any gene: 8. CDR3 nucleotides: TGTGCCAGCAGTTACGGGACCACAGGGGGCGCAGAGACCCAGTACTTC. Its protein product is CASSYGTTGGAETQYF.

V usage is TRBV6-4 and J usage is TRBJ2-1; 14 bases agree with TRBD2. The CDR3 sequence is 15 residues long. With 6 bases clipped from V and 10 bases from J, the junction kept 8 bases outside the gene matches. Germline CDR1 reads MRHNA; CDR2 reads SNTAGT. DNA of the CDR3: TGTGCCAGCAGCGAGACTAGCGGGGGGGCTGGAGAGCAGTTCTTC. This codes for CASSETSGGAGEQFF.

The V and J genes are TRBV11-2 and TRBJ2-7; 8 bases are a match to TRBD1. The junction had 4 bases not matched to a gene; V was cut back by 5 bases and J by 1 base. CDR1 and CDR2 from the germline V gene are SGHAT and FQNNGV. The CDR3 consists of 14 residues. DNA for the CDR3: TGTGCCAGCAGCCCAAGACAGGGGTCCTACGAGCAGTACTTC. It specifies CASSPRQGSYEQYF.

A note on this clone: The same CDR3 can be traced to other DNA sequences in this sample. CDR3 nucleotide sequence: TGTGCCAGCTCACCGCCAGGGGTGAACACTGAAGCTTTCTTT. Its translation is CASSPPGVNTEAFF. The chain combines TRBV18 with TRBJ1-1; tentative D call: TRBD1 (6 bases). This CDR3 is 14 amino acids long. The ends were cut back, 3 bases at V and 0 bases at J, with 8 bases in the middle. The V gene's germline CDR1 is KGHSH and CDR2 LQKENI. The whole variable domain, filled in from reference TRBV18 and TRBJ1-1, reads NAGVMQNPRHLVRRRGQEARLRCSPMKGHSHVYWYRQLPEEGLKFMVYLQKENIIDESGMPKERFSAEFPKEGPSILRIQQVVRGDSAAYFCASSPPGVNTEAFFGQGTRLTVV.

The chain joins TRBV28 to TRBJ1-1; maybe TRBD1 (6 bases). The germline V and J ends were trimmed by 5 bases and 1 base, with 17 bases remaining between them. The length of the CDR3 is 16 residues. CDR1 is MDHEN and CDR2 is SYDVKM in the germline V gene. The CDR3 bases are TGTGCCAGCAGTGCGGCAGGGGACGGTCCGAACACTGAAGCTTTCTTT. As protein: CASSAAGDGPNTEAFF.

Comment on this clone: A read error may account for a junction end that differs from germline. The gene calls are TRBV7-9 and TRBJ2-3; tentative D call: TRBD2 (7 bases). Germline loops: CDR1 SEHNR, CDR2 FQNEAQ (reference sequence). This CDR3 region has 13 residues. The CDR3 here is CASTALGGGGWDF. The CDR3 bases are TGTGCCAGCACCGCCTTAGGCGGGGGCGGGTGGGATTTT.

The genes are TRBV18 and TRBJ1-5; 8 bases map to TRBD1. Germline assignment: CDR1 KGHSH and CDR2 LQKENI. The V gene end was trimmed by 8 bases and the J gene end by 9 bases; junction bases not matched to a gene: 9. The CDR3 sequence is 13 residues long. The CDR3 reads CASTRQGTGPQHF. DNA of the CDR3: TGTGCCAGCACAAGACAGGGGACAGGGCCCCAGCATTTT.

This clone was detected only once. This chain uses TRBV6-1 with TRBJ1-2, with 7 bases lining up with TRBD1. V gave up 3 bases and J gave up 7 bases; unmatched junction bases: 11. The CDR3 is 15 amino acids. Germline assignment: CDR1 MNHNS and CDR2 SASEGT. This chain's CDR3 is CASSDIRDRVVGYTF. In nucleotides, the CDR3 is TGTGCCAGCAGTGATATCCGGGACAGAGTTGTTGGCTACACCTTC.

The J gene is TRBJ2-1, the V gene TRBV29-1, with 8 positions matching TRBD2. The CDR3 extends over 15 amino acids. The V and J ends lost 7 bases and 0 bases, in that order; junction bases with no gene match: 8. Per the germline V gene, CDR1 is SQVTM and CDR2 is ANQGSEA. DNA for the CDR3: TGCAGCGCTGGGGCGGGGGGCTACTCCTACAATGAGCAGTTCTTC. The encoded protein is CSAGAGGYSYNEQFF.

The CDR3 loop is CASNLGQVYGYTF. CDR3 sequence (DNA): TGTGCCAGCAATTTAGGACAGGTCTATGGCTACACCTTC. V and J are TRBV6-5 and TRBJ1-2; the match to TRBD1 covers 7 bases. Germline V gene sequence: CDR1 MNHEY, CDR2 SVGAGI. The CDR3 length is 13 residues. V was clipped by 7 bases and J by 4 bases; unmatched bases: 6.

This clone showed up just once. Written as DNA, the CDR3 is TGCGCCAGCAGCTTGGGGGGACAGGAAGCTTTCTTT. Its protein is CASSLGGQEAFF. The chain links TRBV5-1 to TRBJ1-1; 7 nucleotides line up with TRBD1. The trim removed 0 bases at V and 8 bases at J, leaving 1 base unmatched. The germline V gene encodes CDR1 SGHRS and CDR2 YFSETQ. The CDR3 has 12 residues.

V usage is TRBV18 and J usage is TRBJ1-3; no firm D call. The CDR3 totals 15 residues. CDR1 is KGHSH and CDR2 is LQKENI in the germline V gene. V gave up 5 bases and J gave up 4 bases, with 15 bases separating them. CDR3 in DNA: TGTGCCAGCTCATCCTTTTTACAACCAGGAAACACCATATATTTT. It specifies CASSSFLQPGNTIYF.

CDR3 DNA sequence: TGCGCCAGCAGCTCCGAGGTTAGCTCATTGGGGGCAGCTTTCTTT. This sequence encodes CASSSEVSSLGAAFF. The chain employs TRBV5-1 and TRBJ1-1; D may be TRBD1 (6 bases). V lost 3 bases to trimming and J lost 10 bases, with 22 bases between them. The CDR3 is 15 amino acids. The V gene's germline CDR1 is SGHRS and CDR2 YFSETQ. Supplemented by reference TRBV5-1 and TRBJ1-1, the full variable domain reads KAGVTQTPRYLIKTRGQQVTLSCSPISGHRSVSWYQQTPGQGLQFLFEYFSETQRNKGNFPGRFSGRQFSNSRSEMNVSTLELGDSALYLCASSSEVSSLGAAFFGQGTRLTVV.

CDR3 nucleotide sequence: TGTGCCAGCAGTTACTCGAGGCGGAATAGCAATCAGCCCCAGCATTTT. This encodes CASSYSRRNSNQPQHF. V gene TRBV6-5 combines with J gene TRBJ1-5, with D unclear. Trimming cost V 0 bases and J 0 bases, with 9 bases left between them. The length of the CDR3 is 16 residues. The V gene's germline CDR1 is MNHEY and CDR2 SVGAGI.

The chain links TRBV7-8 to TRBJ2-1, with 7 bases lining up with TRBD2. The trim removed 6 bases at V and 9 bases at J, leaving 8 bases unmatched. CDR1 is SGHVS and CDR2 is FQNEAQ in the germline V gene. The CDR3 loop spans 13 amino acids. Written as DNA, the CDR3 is TGTGCCAGCAGTTACCCCGGGGGGAGTGAGCAGTTCTTC. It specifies CASSYPGGSEQFF.